This T cell receptor (beta chain) was recovered during a study of shared T cell receptors in the human thymus (dated by TCRdb to about 2021). With regard to the full study: The study examined how the human thymus generates shared, self-reactive T-cell receptor alpha chains.

Based on the germline V gene (reference sequence), the CDR1 and CDR2 sequences are MNHEY and SMNVEV. Its CDR3 holds 15 amino acids, cysteine through phenylalanine. Just the 45-base CDR3 DNA is kept, in frame starting at base 1. V sheds 6 bases and J sheds 2 bases, leaving 17 bases between their ends. Of note for this clone: It lacks a known antigen. No base-level quality is on record; no much larger clone is a single base apart.

The library was produced with the immunoSEQ multiplex PCR assay. This immuneACCESS table, as held by TCRdb, lists in-frame sequences with V and J called but not all clones. Of the missing ones, under half trace to an unresolved V gene in checked studies; the others have no known cause. Across this sample there are about 660,000 clones, with approximately 88% seen only once. Together, the top ten hold 0.01% of the sample. The data were also submitted as part of a second study, on human thymus T cells. As that second paper reports: In Finland, the donors were immunologically healthy infants who were having open corrective cardiac surgery for congenital heart defects. Thymus tissue was collected as surgical resects that were removed during corrective cardiac surgery. Both the thymic and the peripheral blood repertoires appeared to show biased V and J gene segment usage. The related research reported highly overlapping thymic TCR repertoires among unrelated individuals. The study described the TCR alpha and beta repertoires in under 10 infant thymus samples and a few matching peripheral blood samples. Donor ages ranged from about 7 to 244 days, and the cohort comprised roughly six male and two female infants. Thymocytes were released mechanically from tissue and stored at -70 °C as pellets of about 10-34 million cells. Genomic DNA was extracted from frozen cell pellets with a QIAsymphony instrument. The immunoSEQ multiplex PCR assay was used to amplify the TCRB and TCRAD loci from a standardized quantity of quality-controlled genomic DNA. The amplicons covered the V(D)J region and were long enough to include the CDR3 and to identify the V and J genes. Amplicon sequencing was performed on an Illumina platform through the commercial immunoSEQ service. Primer bias and sequencing errors were corrected as previously described, and TCRAD and TCRB definitions were based on the IMGT database. The repertoires were analysed using immunoSEQ Analyzer 3.0 and VDJTools for basic statistics, V/J segment usage, diversity estimates, rarefaction and pairwise overlap. Diversity was estimated with Chao1, ChaoE, Efron-Thisted, Shannon and inverse Simpson indices, and also on datasets down-sampled to the smallest sample. Repertoire overlap was determined by strict matching of CDR3 nucleotide sequence, V gene and J gene, and Jaccard-based multidimensional scaling clustering was applied. Thymus samples yielded on average around 810,000 unique TCRB clonotypes, compared with 70,000 to 85,000 from blood samples.

The rearrangement joined TRBV27 to TRBJ2-7; matching of 5 bases hints at TRBD2 as the D gene. The source of this sequence is a boy younger than two with a congenital heart defect. Donor details come from another sample of the same person, matched by shared clones. Sequences were obtained from thymocytes. The CDR3 protein is CASSLYPGSTYEQYF. The DNA sequence is TGTGCCAGCAGCCTCTATCCGGGATCTACCTACGAGCAGTACTTC.